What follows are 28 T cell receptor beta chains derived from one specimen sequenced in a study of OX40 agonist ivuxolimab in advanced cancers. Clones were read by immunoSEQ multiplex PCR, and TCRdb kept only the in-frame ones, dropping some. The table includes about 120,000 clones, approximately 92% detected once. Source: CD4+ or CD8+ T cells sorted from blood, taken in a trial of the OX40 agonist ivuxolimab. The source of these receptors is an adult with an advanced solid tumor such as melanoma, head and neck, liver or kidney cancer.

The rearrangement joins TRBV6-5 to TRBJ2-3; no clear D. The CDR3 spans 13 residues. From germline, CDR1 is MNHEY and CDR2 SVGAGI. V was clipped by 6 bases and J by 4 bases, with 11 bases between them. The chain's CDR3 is CASRLVAADTQYF. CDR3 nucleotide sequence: TGTGCCAGCAGATTAGTAGCTGCAGATACGCAGTATTTT.

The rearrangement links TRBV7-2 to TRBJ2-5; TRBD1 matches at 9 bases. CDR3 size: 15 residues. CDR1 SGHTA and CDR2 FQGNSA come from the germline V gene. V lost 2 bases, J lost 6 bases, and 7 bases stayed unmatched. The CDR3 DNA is TGTGCCAGCAGCTTATCCGGGACAGGGCTGAAGACCCAGTACTTC. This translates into CASSLSGTGLKTQYF.

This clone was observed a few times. CDR3 protein: CASRVTGVYGYTF. As DNA, the CDR3 is TGTGCCAGCAGGGTGACAGGGGTCTATGGCTACACCTTC. The rearrangement links TRBV28 to TRBJ1-2; 8 nucleotides line up with TRBD1. With V trimmed by 6 bases and J by 4 bases, 4 bases remained unmatched. Germline V gives CDR1 MDHEN, CDR2 SYDVKM. This CDR3 region has 13 residues.

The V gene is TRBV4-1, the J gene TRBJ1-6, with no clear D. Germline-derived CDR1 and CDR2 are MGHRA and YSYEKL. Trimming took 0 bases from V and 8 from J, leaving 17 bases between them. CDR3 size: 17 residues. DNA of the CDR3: TGCGCCAGCAGCCAAGATTGGGCGGGCGGGTCAGATTCACCCCTCCACTTT. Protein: CASSQDWAGGSDSPLHF.

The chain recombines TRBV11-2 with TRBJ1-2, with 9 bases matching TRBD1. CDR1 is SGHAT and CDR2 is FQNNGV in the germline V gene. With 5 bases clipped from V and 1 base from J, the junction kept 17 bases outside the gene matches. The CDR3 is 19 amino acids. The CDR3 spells CASSQTHVPGQGGNYGYTF. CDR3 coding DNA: TGTGCCAGCAGCCAAACCCACGTCCCGGGACAGGGTGGTAACTATGGCTACACCTTC.

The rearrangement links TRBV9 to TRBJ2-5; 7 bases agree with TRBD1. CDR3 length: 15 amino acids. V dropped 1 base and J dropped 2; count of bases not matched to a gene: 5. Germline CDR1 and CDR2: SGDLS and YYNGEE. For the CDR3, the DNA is TGTGCCAGCAGCGTACTGCCAGGGGGACAAGAGACCCAGTACTTC. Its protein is CASSVLPGGQETQYF.

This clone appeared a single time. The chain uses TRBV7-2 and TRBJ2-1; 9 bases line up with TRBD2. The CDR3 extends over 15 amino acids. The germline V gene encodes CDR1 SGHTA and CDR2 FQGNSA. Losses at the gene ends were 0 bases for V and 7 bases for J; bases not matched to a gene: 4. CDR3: CASSLALAGKNEQFF. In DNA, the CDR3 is TGTGCCAGCAGCTTAGCGCTAGCGGGGAAGAATGAGCAGTTCTTC. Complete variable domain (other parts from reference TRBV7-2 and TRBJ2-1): GAGVSQSPSNKVTEKGKDVELRCDPISGHTALYWYRQSLGQGLEFLIYFQGNSAPDKSGLPSDRFSAERTGGSVSTLTIQRTQQEDSAVYLCASSLALAGKNEQFFGPGTRLTVL.

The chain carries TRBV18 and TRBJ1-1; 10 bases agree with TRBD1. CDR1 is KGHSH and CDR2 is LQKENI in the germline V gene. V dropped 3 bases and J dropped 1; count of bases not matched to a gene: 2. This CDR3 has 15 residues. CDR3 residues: CASSPGQGSNTEAFF. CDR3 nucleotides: TGTGCCAGCTCACCGGGACAGGGGTCGAACACTGAAGCTTTCTTT.

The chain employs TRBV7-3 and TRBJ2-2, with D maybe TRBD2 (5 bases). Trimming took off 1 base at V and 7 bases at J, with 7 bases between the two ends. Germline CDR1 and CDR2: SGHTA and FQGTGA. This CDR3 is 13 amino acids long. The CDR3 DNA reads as TGTGCCAGCAGCTTAATTCGGGGCGGGGAGCTGTTTTTT. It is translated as CASSLIRGGELFF.

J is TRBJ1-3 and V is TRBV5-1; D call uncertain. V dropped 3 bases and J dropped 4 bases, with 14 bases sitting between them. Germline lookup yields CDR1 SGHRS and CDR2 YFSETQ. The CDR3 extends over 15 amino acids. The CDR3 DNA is TGCGCCAGCAGCTCATTCTCCGGCGGAGGAAACACCATATATTTT. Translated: CASSSFSGGGNTIYF.

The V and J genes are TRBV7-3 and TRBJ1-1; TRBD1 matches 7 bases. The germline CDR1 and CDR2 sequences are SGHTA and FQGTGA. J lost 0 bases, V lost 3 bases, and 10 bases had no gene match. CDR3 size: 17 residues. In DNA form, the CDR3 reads TGTGCCAGCAGCTTGGTGGCAGGGGGAGGGTTGAACACTGAAGCTTTCTTT. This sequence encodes CASSLVAGGGLNTEAFF.

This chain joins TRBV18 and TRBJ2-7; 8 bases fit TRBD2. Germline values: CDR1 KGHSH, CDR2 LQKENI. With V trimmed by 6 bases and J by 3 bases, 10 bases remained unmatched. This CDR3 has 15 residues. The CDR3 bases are TGTGCCAGCTCTCCAGGCTCGCGGGGGGACTACGAGCAGTACTTC. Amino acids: CASSPGSRGDYEQYF.

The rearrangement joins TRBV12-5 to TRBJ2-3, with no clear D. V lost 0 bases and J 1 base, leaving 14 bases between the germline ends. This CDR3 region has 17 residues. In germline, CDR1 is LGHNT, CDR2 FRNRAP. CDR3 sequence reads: CASGLVGFGLGTDTQYF. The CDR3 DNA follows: TGTGCTAGTGGTTTGGTAGGGTTCGGATTGGGCACAGATACGCAGTATTTT.

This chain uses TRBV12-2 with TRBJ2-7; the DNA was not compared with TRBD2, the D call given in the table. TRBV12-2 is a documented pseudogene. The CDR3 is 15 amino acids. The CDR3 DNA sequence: TGTGCAAGTCGCTTGGATAGCGGGAGCCTCTACGAGCAGTACTTC. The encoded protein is CASRLDSGSLYEQYF.

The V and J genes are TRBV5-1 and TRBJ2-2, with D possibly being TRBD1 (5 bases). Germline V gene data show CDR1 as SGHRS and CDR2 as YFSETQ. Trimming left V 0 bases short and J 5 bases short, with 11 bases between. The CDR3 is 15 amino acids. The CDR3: CASSLEAGNTGELFF. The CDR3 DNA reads TGCGCCAGCAGCTTGGAGGCAGGGAATACCGGGGAGCTGTTTTTT.

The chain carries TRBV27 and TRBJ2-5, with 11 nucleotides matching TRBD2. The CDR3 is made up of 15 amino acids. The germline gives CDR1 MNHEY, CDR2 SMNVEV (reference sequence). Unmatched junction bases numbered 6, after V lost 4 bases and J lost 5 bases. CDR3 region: CASSSRTSGLETQYF. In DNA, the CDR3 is TGTGCCAGCAGTTCCCGGACTAGCGGGTTGGAGACCCAGTACTTC.

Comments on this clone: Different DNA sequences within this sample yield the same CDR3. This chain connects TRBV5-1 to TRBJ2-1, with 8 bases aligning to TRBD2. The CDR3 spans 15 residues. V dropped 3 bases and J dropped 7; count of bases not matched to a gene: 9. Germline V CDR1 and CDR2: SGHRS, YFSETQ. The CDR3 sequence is CASSSGLAGRNEQFF. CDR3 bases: TGCGCCAGCAGCTCCGGACTAGCTGGAAGGAATGAGCAGTTCTTC.

The CDR3: CASSVTGGTEGGLSETQYF. In DNA form, the CDR3 reads TGTGCCAGCAGTGTAACAGGGGGTACGGAGGGAGGGCTCTCAGAGACCCAGTACTTC. The chain links TRBV27 to TRBJ2-5; D is possibly TRBD1 (8 bases). This CDR3 has 19 residues. V lost 5 bases, J lost 4 bases, and 29 bases lay in between. The V gene's germline CDR1 is MNHEY and CDR2 SMNVEV (reference sequence).

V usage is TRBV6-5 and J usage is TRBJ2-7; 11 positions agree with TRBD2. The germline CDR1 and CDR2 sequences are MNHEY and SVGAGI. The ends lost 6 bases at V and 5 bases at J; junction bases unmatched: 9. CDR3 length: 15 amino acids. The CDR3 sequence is CASRKLAGGPNEQYF. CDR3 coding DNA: TGTGCCAGCAGGAAATTAGCGGGAGGGCCCAACGAGCAGTACTTC.

The CDR3 spells CASSLELAGPGELFF. The CDR3 region has the DNA TGTGCCAGCAGCTTGGAGTTAGCGGGGCCCGGGGAGCTGTTTTTT. The V call is TRBV5-4, the J call TRBJ2-2, with 8 positions matching TRBD2. Germline CDR1 reads SGHNT; CDR2 reads YYREEE (reference sequence). This CDR3 region has 15 residues. After removal of 0 bases from V and 6 bases from J, the junction contained 4 bases not matched to a gene.

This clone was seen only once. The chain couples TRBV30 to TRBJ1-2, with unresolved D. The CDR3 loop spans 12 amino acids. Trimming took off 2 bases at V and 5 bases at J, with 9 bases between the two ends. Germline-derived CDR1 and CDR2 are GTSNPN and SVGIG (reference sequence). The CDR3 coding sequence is TGTGCCTGGAGTCGGGCAAATTATGGCTACACCTTC. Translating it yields CAWSRANYGYTF.

The CDR3 loop reads CASSLRGGSGETEAFF. CDR3 sequence (DNA): TGTGCCAGCAGCTTGCGAGGGGGAAGCGGTGAGACTGAAGCTTTCTTT. The chain recombines TRBV5-4 with TRBJ1-1, with D possibly being TRBD1 (6 bases). The CDR3 totals 16 residues. Germline V gene lookup returns CDR1 SGHNT and CDR2 YYREEE (reference sequence). Between the trimmed V and J ends, which lost 1 base and 5 bases, there was a span of 18 bases.

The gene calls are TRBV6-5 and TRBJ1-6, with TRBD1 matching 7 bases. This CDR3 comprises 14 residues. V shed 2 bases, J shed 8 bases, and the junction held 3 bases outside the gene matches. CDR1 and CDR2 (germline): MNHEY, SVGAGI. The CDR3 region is CASSYRGLDSPLHF. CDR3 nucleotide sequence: TGTGCCAGCAGTTACAGGGGGCTCGATTCACCCCTCCACTTT.

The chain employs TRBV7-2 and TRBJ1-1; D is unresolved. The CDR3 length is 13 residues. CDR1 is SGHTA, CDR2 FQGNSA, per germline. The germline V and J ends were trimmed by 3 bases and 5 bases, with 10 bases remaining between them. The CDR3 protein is CASSLSLGTEAFF. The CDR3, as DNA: TGTGCCAGCAGCTTGAGTCTGGGGACTGAAGCTTTCTTT.

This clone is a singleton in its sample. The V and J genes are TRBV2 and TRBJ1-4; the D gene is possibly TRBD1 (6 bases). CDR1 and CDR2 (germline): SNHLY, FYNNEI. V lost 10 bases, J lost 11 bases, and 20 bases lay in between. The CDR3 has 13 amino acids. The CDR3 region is CATAPQGRWKLFF. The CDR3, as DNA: TGTGCCACAGCACCCCAGGGGAGGTGGAAACTGTTTTTT.

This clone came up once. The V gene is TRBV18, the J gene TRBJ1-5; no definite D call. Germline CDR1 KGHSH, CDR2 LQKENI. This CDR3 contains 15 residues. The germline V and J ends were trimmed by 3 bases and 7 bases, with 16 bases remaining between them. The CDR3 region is CASSPLGDSVQPQHF. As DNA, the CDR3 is TGTGCCAGCTCACCGCTCGGGGATAGTGTCCAGCCCCAGCATTTT. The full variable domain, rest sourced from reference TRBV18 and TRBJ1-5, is NAGVMQNPRHLVRRRGQEARLRCSPMKGHSHVYWYRQLPEEGLKFMVYLQKENIIDESGMPKERFSAEFPKEGPSILRIQQVVRGDSAAYFCASSPLGDSVQPQHFGDGTRLSIL.

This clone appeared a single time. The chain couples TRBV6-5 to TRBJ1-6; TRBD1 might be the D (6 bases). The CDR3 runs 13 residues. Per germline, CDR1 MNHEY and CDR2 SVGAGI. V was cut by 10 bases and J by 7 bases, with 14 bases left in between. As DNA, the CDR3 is TGTGCCATCGCGCGGGGGGGCAATTCACCCCTCCACTTT. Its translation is CAIARGGNSPLHF.

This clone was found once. In nucleotides, the CDR3 is TGTGCCAGCAAGGCGTCCTCCGGGGGTGAAAAACTGTTTTTT. Amino acid sequence: CASKASSGGEKLFF. V gene TRBV27 combines with J gene TRBJ1-4; a possible D gene is TRBD1 (5 bases). The CDR3 is 14 residues long. Germline lookup yields CDR1 MNHEY and CDR2 SMNVEV (reference sequence). The V end was cut by 7 bases, the J end by 7 bases, with 16 bases between.